Listed below are T cell receptor beta chains from one sample, sequenced in a study of T-cell memory formation after mild COVID-19. Each CDR3 protein is one row after TCRdb ran MiXCR on the 5' RACE reads. This table holds around 300,000 distinct CDR3 sequences, roughly a fifth found once. The sequencing sample was made of PBMCs or a T cell subset sorted from them (not recorded which). These receptors all come from a man aged 18 to 29 who had mild COVID-19 (a few samples of this study predate the infection). Cell type and time point are not known. Both conserved end residues are part of each CDR3. The D gene is left open where the match is weak. The size of a clone is reported for some rows only, either as once, few or many, or as a class for expanded clones.

size | J | V | D | DNA | CDR3
. | TRBJ2-3 | TRBV24-1 | . | TGTGCCACCAGTGACCTTAGCACAGATACGCAGTATTTT | CATSDLSTDTQYF
few | TRBJ1-2 | TRBV2 | TRBD1 | TGTGCCAGCAGTGACCAGAGAGGGACAGTTGGCTACACCTTC | CASSDQRGTVGYTF
few | TRBJ1-5 | TRBV24-1 | . | TGTGCCACAAGTGTGGGGGGAGAGAATCAGCCCCAGCATTTT | CATSVGGENQPQHF
. | TRBJ2-7 | TRBV20-1 | . | TGCAGTGCTAGGGCAGAATCCTCCTACGAGCAGTACTTC | CSARAESSYEQYF
few | TRBJ1-1 | TRBV4-1 | TRBD1 | TGCGCCAGCAGCCTCCGCGACAGGGAGCACACTGAAGCTTTCTTT | CASSLRDREHTEAFF
few | TRBJ1-6 | TRBV7-8 | TRBD1 | TGTGCCAGCAGCCGGGACAGCTCGTGGGGGGTCCTCCACTTT | CASSRDSSWGVLHF
few | TRBJ2-5 | TRBV12-3/TRBV12-4 | . | TGTGCCAGCAGTCCCCCGGCCGAGTTAGAGGCAGCAGAGACCCAGTACTTC | CASSPPAELEAAETQYF
. | TRBJ1-1 | TRBV6-5 | . | TGTGCCAGCAGTTACTCGTCGGGGGATTTTGAAGCTTTCTTT | CASSYSSGDFEAFF
. | TRBJ2-5 | TRBV5-1 | . | TGCGCCAGCAGCGTGGGATACCAAGAGACCCAGTACTTC | CASSVGYQETQYF
few | TRBJ2-7 | TRBV20-1 | TRBD1 | TGCAGTGCTTTTAATCCGGGACAGGTATCCTACGAGCAGTACTTC | CSAFNPGQVSYEQYF
. | TRBJ2-3 | TRBV12-3/TRBV12-4 | TRBD1 | TGTGCCAGCAGTTTTCCAGGGGGCAGCGGAGCGCAGTATTTT | CASSFPGGSGAQYF
. | TRBJ1-2 | TRBV7-9 | . | TGTGCCAGCAGCTTAACCAGTGCCCTCGGCTACACCTTC | CASSLTSALGYTF
few | TRBJ2-7 | TRBV7-9 | TRBD1 | TGTGCCAGCAGCTCCACGGGGGACAGGAGGGAGCAGTACTTC | CASSSTGDRREQYF
. | TRBJ2-5 | TRBV4-3 | TRBD2 | TGCGCCAGCAGCCAAGAAGAGCGGGGGCCTCAAGAGACCCAGTACTTC | CASSQEERGPQETQYF
few | TRBJ2-1 | TRBV11-2 | . | TGTGCCAGCAGCTTGGAGCGAGAGCAGTTCTTC | CASSLEREQFF
few | TRBJ2-2 | TRBV2 | . | TGTGCCAGCAGTGAGTCCGGCCCAGGCCCCGGGGAGCTGTTTTTT | CASSESGPGPGELFF